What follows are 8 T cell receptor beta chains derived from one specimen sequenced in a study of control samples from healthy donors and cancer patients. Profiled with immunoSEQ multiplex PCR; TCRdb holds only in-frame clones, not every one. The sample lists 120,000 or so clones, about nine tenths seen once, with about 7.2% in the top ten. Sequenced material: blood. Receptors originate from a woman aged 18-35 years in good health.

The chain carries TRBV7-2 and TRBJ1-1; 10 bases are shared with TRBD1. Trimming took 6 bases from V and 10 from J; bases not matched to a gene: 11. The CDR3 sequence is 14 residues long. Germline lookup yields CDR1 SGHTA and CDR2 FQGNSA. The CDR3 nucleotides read TGTGCCAGCAGTCGACAGGGGGCGCCTACATTAGCTTTCTTT. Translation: CASSRQGAPTLAFF.

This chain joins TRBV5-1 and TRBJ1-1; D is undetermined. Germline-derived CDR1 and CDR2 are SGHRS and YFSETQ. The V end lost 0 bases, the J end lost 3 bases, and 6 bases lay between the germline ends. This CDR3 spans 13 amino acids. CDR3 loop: CASSLEVYTEAFF. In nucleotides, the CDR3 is TGCGCCAGCAGCTTGGAGGTGTACACTGAAGCTTTCTTT.

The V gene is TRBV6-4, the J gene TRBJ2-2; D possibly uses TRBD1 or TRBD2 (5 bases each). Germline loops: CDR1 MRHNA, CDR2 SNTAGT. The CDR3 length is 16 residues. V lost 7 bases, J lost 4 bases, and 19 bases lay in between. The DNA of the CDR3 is TGTGCCAGCACCCTCGGTGGGACCAAAACCACCGGGGAGCTGTTTTTT. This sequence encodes CASTLGGTKTTGELFF.

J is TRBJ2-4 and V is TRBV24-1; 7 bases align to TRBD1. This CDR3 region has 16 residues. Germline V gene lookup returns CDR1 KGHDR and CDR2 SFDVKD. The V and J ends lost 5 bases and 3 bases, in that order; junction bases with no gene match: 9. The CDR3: CATSVATGKDKNIQYF. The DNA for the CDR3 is TGTGCCACCAGTGTAGCGACAGGGAAAGACAAAAACATTCAGTACTTC.

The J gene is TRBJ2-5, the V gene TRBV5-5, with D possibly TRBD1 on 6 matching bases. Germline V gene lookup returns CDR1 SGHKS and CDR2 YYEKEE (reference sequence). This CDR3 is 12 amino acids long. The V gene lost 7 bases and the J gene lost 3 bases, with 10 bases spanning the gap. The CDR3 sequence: CASRQDEETQYF. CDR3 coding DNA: TGTGCCAGCCGACAGGACGAAGAGACCCAGTACTTC.

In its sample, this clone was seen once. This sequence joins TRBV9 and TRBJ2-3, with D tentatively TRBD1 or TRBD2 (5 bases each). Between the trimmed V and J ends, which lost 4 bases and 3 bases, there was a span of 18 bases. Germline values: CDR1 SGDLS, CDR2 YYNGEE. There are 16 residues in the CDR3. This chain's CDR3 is CASSPGTGGWTDTQYF. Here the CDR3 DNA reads TGTGCCAGCAGCCCCGGGACCGGAGGTTGGACAGATACGCAGTATTTT.

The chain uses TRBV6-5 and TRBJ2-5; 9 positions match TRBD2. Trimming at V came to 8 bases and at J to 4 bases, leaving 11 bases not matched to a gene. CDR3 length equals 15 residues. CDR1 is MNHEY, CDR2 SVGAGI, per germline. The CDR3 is CASGVGGGGPETQYF. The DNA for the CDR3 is TGTGCCAGCGGGGTGGGCGGGGGGGGTCCAGAGACCCAGTACTTC.

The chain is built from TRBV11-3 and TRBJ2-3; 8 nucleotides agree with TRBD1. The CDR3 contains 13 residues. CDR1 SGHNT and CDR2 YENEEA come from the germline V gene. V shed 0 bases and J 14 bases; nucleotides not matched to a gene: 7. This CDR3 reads CASSLDRGQETYF. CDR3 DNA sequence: TGTGCCAGCAGCTTAGACCGGGGACAGGAGACGTATTTT.